The 3 T cell receptor beta chains presented below share a single source sample, sequenced in a study of early T cells in non-severe SARS-CoV-2 infection. TCRdb passed the 5' RACE reads through MiXCR, listing each CDR3 protein once. The sample lists about 76,000 distinct CDR3 sequences, around 10% seen once, with 4% to 5% in the top ten. Sequencing input: whole blood. The source is an adult who was a healthcare worker with PCR-confirmed SARS-CoV-2 infection or an uninfected control (not recorded which).

The genes are TRBV5-6 and TRBJ2-7; unclear D gene. Germline CDR1 reads SGHDT; CDR2 reads YYEEEE. The CDR3 is 13 residues long. V was cut by 2 bases and J by 6 bases, with 12 bases left in between. For the CDR3, the DNA is TGTGCCAGCAGCTTTATATCGGGTAGCGAGCAGTACTTC. This translates into CASSFISGSEQYF.

This clonotype has a single count. J is TRBJ2-3 and V is TRBV4-1; TRBD1 matches at 7 bases. Trimming cost V 6 bases and J 4 bases; bases outside gene matches: 4. CDR1 is MGHRA and CDR2 is YSYEKL in the germline V gene. This CDR3 spans 13 amino acids. The DNA of the CDR3 is TGCGCCAGCAGATTGCAGGGGGCAGATACGCAGTATTTT. Translated: CASRLQGADTQYF.

V gene TRBV9 combines with J gene TRBJ2-7; D is uncertain. There are 13 residues in the CDR3. The germline V gene encodes CDR1 SGDLS and CDR2 YYNGEE. V lost 0 bases, J lost 5 bases, and 9 bases lay in between. CDR3: CASSVGQAHEQYF. DNA of the CDR3: TGTGCCAGCAGCGTAGGGCAGGCCCACGAGCAGTACTTC.